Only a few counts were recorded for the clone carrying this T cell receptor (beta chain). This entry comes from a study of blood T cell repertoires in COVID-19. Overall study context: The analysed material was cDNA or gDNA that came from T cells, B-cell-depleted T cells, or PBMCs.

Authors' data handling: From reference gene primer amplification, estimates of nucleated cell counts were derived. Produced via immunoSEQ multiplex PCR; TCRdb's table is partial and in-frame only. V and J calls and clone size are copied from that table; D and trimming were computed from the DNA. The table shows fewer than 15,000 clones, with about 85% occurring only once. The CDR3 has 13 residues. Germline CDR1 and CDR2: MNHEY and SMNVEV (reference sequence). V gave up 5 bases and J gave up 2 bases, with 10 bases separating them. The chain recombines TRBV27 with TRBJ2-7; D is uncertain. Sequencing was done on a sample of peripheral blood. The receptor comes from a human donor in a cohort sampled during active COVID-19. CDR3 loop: CASSLAPAYEQYF. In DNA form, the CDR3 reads TGTGCCAGCAGTCTGGCCCCAGCCTACGAGCAGTACTTC.